Listed below are T cell receptor beta chains from one sample, sequenced in a study of shared clonotypes between healthy human individuals. The method was immunoSEQ multiplex PCR; TCRdb's version includes in-frame clones alone and lacks a portion of them. The sample holds about 520,000 clones, almost 80% seen once. Sequences were obtained from PBMCs. These receptors came from a middle-aged woman in good health. Some clones in this sample may be carry-over from other donors' samples. The conserved cysteine and the conserved F or W are not part of the CDR3 here. Expanded clones get a size class; other rows say once, few or many, or leave the size out.

abundance: NA
j_gene: TRBJ1-2
v_gene: TRBV28
CDR3aa: ASSLWTQEARIYGYT

abundance: NA
j_gene: TRBJ2-3
v_gene: TRBV9
CDR3aa: ASSPTSLATDTQY

abundance: NA
j_gene: TRBJ2-5
v_gene: TRBV7-9
CDR3aa: ASSSLVGVETQY

abundance: NA
j_gene: TRBJ2-7
v_gene: TRBV29-1
CDR3aa: SVVRPTSGSLEQY

abundance: NA
j_gene: TRBJ2-6
v_gene: TRBV19
CDR3aa: ASSMVWEGTSAGANVLT

abundance: NA
j_gene: TRBJ2-1
v_gene: TRBV19
CDR3aa: ASSTPGLSYNEQF

abundance: few
j_gene: TRBJ1-4
v_gene: TRBV18
CDR3aa: ASSPRGGQHEKLF

abundance: NA
j_gene: TRBJ1-5
v_gene: TRBV13
CDR3aa: ASSPGGGPQH

abundance: NA
j_gene: TRBJ2-5
v_gene: TRBV5-1
CDR3aa: ASSLEASVQETQY

abundance: few
j_gene: TRBJ1-5
v_gene: TRBV4-2
CDR3aa: ASSQDSEQPQH

abundance: NA
j_gene: TRBJ2-3
v_gene: TRBV10-3
CDR3aa: AISESRVDTQY

abundance: once
j_gene: TRBJ1-2
v_gene: TRBV5-6
CDR3aa: ASSLGRNYGYT

abundance: NA
j_gene: TRBJ2-7
v_gene: TRBV5-4
CDR3aa: ASSSGLAGGKSYEQY

abundance: NA
j_gene: TRBJ2-7
v_gene: TRBV19
CDR3aa: ATANRDNTYEQY

abundance: NA
j_gene: TRBJ2-7
v_gene: TRBV4-1
CDR3aa: ASSHQGY

abundance: NA
j_gene: TRBJ2-1
v_gene: TRBV28
CDR3aa: ASSLRKGGSWVYNEQF

abundance: few
j_gene: TRBJ2-7
v_gene: TRBV6-1
CDR3aa: ASSEAYGGVGHEQY

abundance: NA
j_gene: TRBJ2-5
v_gene: TRBV5-4
CDR3aa: ASSLAQGGQETQY

abundance: NA
j_gene: TRBJ2-5
v_gene: TRBV7-7
CDR3aa: ASSAYTPGRETQY

abundance: NA
j_gene: TRBJ1-2
v_gene: TRBV28
CDR3aa: ASSLETGGASAGYT

abundance: few
j_gene: TRBJ2-7
v_gene: TRBV6-1
CDR3aa: ASRGRGTHEQY

abundance: NA
j_gene: TRBJ1-5
v_gene: TRBV28
CDR3aa: ASSLPTGFTQPQH

abundance: few
j_gene: TRBJ1-2
v_gene: TRBV10-3
CDR3aa: AISADPNYGYT

abundance: NA
j_gene: TRBJ2-7
v_gene: TRBV6-1
CDR3aa: ASSEGTSGFVYEQY

abundance: NA
j_gene: TRBJ2-7
v_gene: TRBV4-2
CDR3aa: ASSQALGQSLYEQY

abundance: NA
j_gene: TRBJ2-5
v_gene: TRBV5-1
CDR3aa: ASGASGATPETQY

abundance: NA
j_gene: TRBJ1-5
v_gene: TRBV2
CDR3aa: ASHGGLGNQPQH

abundance: NA
j_gene: TRBJ2-1
v_gene: TRBV10-3
CDR3aa: AIMGWSGQGVGDNNEQF

abundance: few
j_gene: TRBJ1-3
v_gene: TRBV11-2
CDR3aa: ASSRDSQGYTIY

abundance: many
j_gene: TRBJ1-4
v_gene: TRBV9
CDR3aa: ASSPWDNEKLF

abundance: NA
j_gene: TRBJ1-1
v_gene: TRBV6-1
CDR3aa: ASSEWDRGSPEAF

abundance: NA
j_gene: TRBJ2-1
v_gene: TRBV5-1
CDR3aa: ASSGMGTSVSSYNEQF

abundance: few
j_gene: TRBJ2-5
v_gene: TRBV5-1
CDR3aa: ASSLDRHQETQY